Each of the 29 T cell receptor beta chains below was sequenced from the same sample in a study of read filtering for tumor transcriptome and immune sequencing. Molecular barcoded adaptors covering alpha/delta and beta/gamma chains were used on roughly 400 ng RNA. A single record per CDR3 protein comes from TCRdb applying MiXCR to the reads. The sample includes more than 100,000 distinct CDR3 sequences, about 13% of them seen just once. Sequenced sample: a population of CD138-negative cells sorted from bone marrow. These receptors all come from a donor aged 40 or older with multiple myeloma.

This clonotype was detected ten times or more. V usage is TRBV6-2 or TRBV6-3 and J usage is TRBJ2-1; 8 nucleotides match TRBD2. Germline CDR1 MNHEY, CDR2 SVGEGT. Trimming removed 7 bases from V and 4 bases from J; junction bases left unmatched: 3. This CDR3 region has 13 residues. CDR3 bases: TGTGCCAGCAAAACTAGCGGTTACAATGAGCAGTTCTTC. Amino acid sequence: CASKTSGYNEQFF.

The table lists this clonotype with many counts. In DNA form, the CDR3 reads TGCAGCGTTGAATCGGGACAGGGGGTGGAAAAACTGTTTTTT. As protein: CSVESGQGVEKLFF. The chain employs TRBV29-1 and TRBJ1-4; the match to TRBD1 covers 11 bases. The CDR3 spans 14 residues. J was trimmed by 8 bases and V by 2 bases; bases with no gene match: 4. Per germline, CDR1 SQVTM and CDR2 ANQGSEA.

Comments on this clonotype: With a much larger clone just one base away, this may be a read error. The chain has TRBV29-1 and TRBJ2-2; the D gene is possibly TRBD2 (5 bases). Germline CDR1 is SQVTM and CDR2 is ANQGSEA. This CDR3 region has 15 residues. The CDR3 is CSVSDMRSDTGELLF. The CDR3 nucleotides read TGCAGCGTTTCGGATATGAGAAGCGACACCGGGGAGCTGCTTTTT.

In its sample, this clonotype was seen many times. CDR3: CASSLEPKGHYEQYF. The CDR3 nucleotides read TGCGCCAGCAGCTTGGAGCCGAAGGGGCACTACGAGCAGTACTTC. The chain combines TRBV5-1 with TRBJ2-7; D possibly corresponds to TRBD1 (5 bases). V was cut by 0 bases and J by 3 bases, with 13 bases left in between. Germline loops: CDR1 SGHRS, CDR2 YFSETQ. CDR3 length equals 15 residues.

This clonotype was counted ten times or more. V usage is TRBV29-1 and J usage is TRBJ2-1; the match to TRBD1 covers 9 bases. This CDR3 is built from 12 residues. The germline gives CDR1 SQVTM, CDR2 ANQGSEA. With 7 bases clipped from V and 6 bases from J, the junction kept 4 bases outside the gene matches. The CDR3 DNA sequence: TGCAGCGGTACGGACAGGGGCAATGAGCAGTTCTTC. It encodes CSGTDRGNEQFF.

This clonotype has ten or more counts. The V gene is TRBV20-1, the J gene TRBJ2-5; D gene ambiguous. Germline-derived CDR1 and CDR2 are DFQATT and SNEGSKA (reference sequence). With 0 bases removed from V and 4 bases from J, the gap between germline ends came to 9 bases. CDR3 size: 13 residues. The CDR3 sequence: CSARDSWGETQYF. The CDR3 region has the DNA TGCAGTGCTAGAGATAGCTGGGGAGAGACCCAGTACTTC.

This clonotype was seen at least ten times. The V and J genes are TRBV29-1 and TRBJ2-5; 9 nucleotides line up with TRBD1. CDR3 length: 11 residues. Trimming cost V 3 bases and J 14 bases; bases outside gene matches: 7. Germline CDR1 SQVTM, CDR2 ANQGSEA. This chain's CDR3 is CSVDVRDREYF. In nucleotides, the CDR3 is TGCAGCGTTGACGTCCGGGACAGGGAATACTTC.

This clonotype was seen a few times. One end of the junction does not line up with germline, which may come from a read error. The rearrangement uses TRBV5-1 and TRBJ2-1; the D is unclear. Looked up from germline, CDR1 is SGHRS and CDR2 is YFSETQ. The CDR3 covers 11 residues. CDR3 in DNA: TGCGCCAGCAGCTTAAACAATGAGCAGCTCTTC. Protein: CASSLNNEQLF.

This clonotype has more than one count but fewer than ten. This chain links TRBV7-9 with TRBJ2-7; no firm D call. The germline gives CDR1 SEHNR, CDR2 FQNEAQ (reference sequence). The CDR3 is 12 residues long. The V gene lost 1 base and the J gene lost 7 bases, with 8 bases spanning the gap. The CDR3 protein is CASSLGFREQYF. The CDR3 region has the DNA TGTGCCAGCAGCTTAGGCTTTAGGGAGCAGTACTTC. Full variable domain (rest looked up from reference TRBV7-9 and TRBJ2-7): DTGVSQNPRHKITKRGQNVTFRCDPISEHNRLYWYRQTLGQGPEFLTYFQNEAQLEKSRLLSDRFSAERPKGSFSTLEIQRTEQGDSAMYLCASSLGFREQYFGPGTRLTVT.

The rearrangement joins TRBV7-9 to TRBJ2-2; 14 bases are shared with TRBD2. CDR3 length equals 16 residues. V trimming: 4 bases; J trimming: 5 bases; junction bases outside the gene matches: 3. Germline V gene sequence: CDR1 SEHNR, CDR2 FQNEAQ (reference sequence). The CDR3 coding sequence is TGTGCCAGCAGCTCGGGACTAGCGGGAGCGACCGGGGAGCTGTTTTTT. Translated, it gives CASSSGLAGATGELFF.

This clonotype was counted only a few times. The chain joins TRBV4-3 to TRBJ1-3, with TRBD1 identical over 7 bases. Germline V gene lookup returns CDR1 LGHNA and CDR2 YSLEER. V dropped 2 bases and J dropped 7; count of bases not matched to a gene: 8. The CDR3 totals 15 residues. CDR3 amino acids: CASSQSGGNGNTIYF. The CDR3 DNA is TGCGCCAGCAGCCAATCAGGGGGAAACGGGAACACCATATATTTT.

Details on this clonotype: This may be a read error, as it is one base from a much larger clone. The CDR3 end shows no conserved phenylalanine or tryptophan, and so a read error is likely. The chain couples TRBV20-1 to TRBJ2-2; D is undetermined. The germline CDR1 and CDR2 sequences are DFQATT and SNEGSKA (reference sequence). Trimming took 5 bases from V and 6 from J, leaving 10 bases between them. This CDR3 spans 12 amino acids. This CDR3 reads CSAQDGSGELFS. The CDR3 region has the DNA TGCAGTGCTCAAGATGGGTCCGGGGAGCTGTTTTCT.

This clonotype was seen many times. V is TRBV7-2 and J is TRBJ2-5, with 12 bases identical to TRBD2. V lost 1 base, J lost 2 bases, and 5 bases stayed unmatched. This CDR3 has 17 amino acids. Germline CDR1 SGHTA, CDR2 FQGNSA. The CDR3 DNA reads as TGTGCCAGCAGCTTAGGACTAGCGGGAGTGGGGCAAGAGACCCAGTACTTC. Its protein is CASSLGLAGVGQETQYF.

There are many counts of this clonotype. This sequence joins TRBV7-9 and TRBJ1-1; D is ambiguous. The CDR3 runs 11 residues. Germline assignment: CDR1 SEHNR and CDR2 FQNEAQ (reference sequence). Trimming removed 1 base at V and 12 bases at J, with 9 bases between. Here the CDR3 reads CASSLGLATFF. In DNA form, the CDR3 reads TGTGCCAGCAGCTTAGGACTAGCGACTTTCTTT.

This clonotype was found many times. The chain joins TRBV9 to TRBJ2-3; TRBD2 agrees at 8 bases. Looked up from germline, CDR1 is SGDLS and CDR2 is YYNGEE. Losses at the gene ends were 3 bases for V and 5 bases for J; bases not matched to a gene: 17. This CDR3 has 18 amino acids. The CDR3 sequence: CASSGSGTSLGAEDTQYF. CDR3 DNA sequence: TGTGCCAGCAGCGGCTCCGGGACTAGTTTGGGAGCGGAAGATACGCAGTATTTT.

This clonotype has just a few counts. The chain uses TRBV29-1 and TRBJ2-5; D ambiguous. With 6 bases removed from V and 7 bases from J, the gap between germline ends came to 15 bases. Per the germline V gene, CDR1 is SQVTM and CDR2 is ANQGSEA. The CDR3 covers 12 residues. CDR3 protein: CSVETITGTQYF. The DNA of the CDR3 is TGCAGCGTGGAGACCATAACGGGGACCCAGTACTTC.

There are a few counts of this clonotype. This chain connects TRBV19 to TRBJ1-5; 7 bases are a match to TRBD1. Germline-derived CDR1 and CDR2 are LNHDA and SQIVND (reference sequence). V shed 3 bases, J shed 2 bases, and the junction held 7 bases outside the gene matches. The CDR3 is 16 amino acids. The CDR3 sequence: CASSISGGAGNQPQHF. The DNA for the CDR3 is TGTGCCAGTAGTATCTCAGGGGGGGCTGGCAATCAGCCCCAGCATTTT.

Remarks on this clonotype: The junction shows a germline mismatch at one end, possibly a read error. The chain joins TRBV19 to TRBJ2-1, with 7 bases matching TRBD1. Per germline, CDR1 LNHDA and CDR2 SQIVND (reference sequence). CDR3 length equals 17 residues. The CDR3 loop is CARSTGPGQSSYNEQFF. The CDR3 DNA is TGTGCCAGGAGTACCGGACCGGGACAGAGTTCCTACAATGAGCAGTTCTTC.

Ten or more counts support this clonotype. The V and J genes are TRBV11-2 and TRBJ2-1, with D unresolved. Germline CDR1 reads SGHAT; CDR2 reads FQNNGV. CDR3 length: 12 residues. V was pared by 5 bases and J by 10 bases, with 12 bases between. Here the CDR3 DNA reads TGTGCCAGCAGCCCGCAATTGGGGGAGCAGTTCTTC. Its protein is CASSPQLGEQFF. The full variable domain, with the rest looked up from reference TRBV11-2 and TRBJ2-1, is EAGVAQSPRYKIIEKRQSVAFWCNPISGHATLYWYQQILGQGPKLLIQFQNNGVVDDSQLPKDRFSAERLKGVDSTLKIQPAKLEDSAVYLCASSPQLGEQFFGPGTRLTVL.

This clonotype was observed many times. The rearrangement uses TRBV6-2 or TRBV6-3 and TRBJ1-1, with a tentative D call TRBD1 (5 bases). Trimming removed 6 bases from V and 0 bases from J, with 11 bases in between. Germline V gives CDR1 MNHEY, CDR2 SVGEGT. This CDR3 is 14 amino acids long. In nucleotides, the CDR3 is TGTGCCAGCAGATTCGGACAATTGAACACTGAAGCTTTCTTT. This encodes CASRFGQLNTEAFF.

For this clonotype: This may stem from a read error, because a much larger clone lies one nucleotide away. The chain joins TRBV6-1 to TRBJ2-3; unclear D gene. This CDR3 is built from 15 residues. Germline CDR1 and CDR2: MNHNS and SASEGT. The chain's CDR3 is CACSEAGALPDTQYF. The CDR3, as DNA: TGTGCCTGCAGTGAAGCCGGAGCCTTACCAGATACGCAGTATTTT.

There are many counts of this clonotype. J is TRBJ2-3 and V is TRBV12-3 or TRBV12-4, with 10 nucleotides matching TRBD2. This CDR3 spans 15 amino acids. The V gene end was trimmed by 5 bases and the J gene end by 5 bases; junction bases not matched to a gene: 7. CDR3 sequence: CASSQPGLAKDTQYF. DNA of the CDR3: TGTGCCAGCAGTCAGCCGGGACTAGCGAAAGATACGCAGTATTTT.

As regards this clonotype: A much larger clone sits a single nucleotide away, making a read error possible. The rearrangement links TRBV12-3 or TRBV12-4 to TRBJ1-2, with D possibly being TRBD1 (5 bases). The CDR3 is 13 residues long. The V and J ends lost 3 bases and 4 bases respectively, with 9 bases between them. The DNA for the CDR3 is TGTGCCAGCAGTTTGGCCAGGGCCTATGGCTACACCTTC. Protein: CASSLARAYGYTF.

As concerns this clonotype: Possible read error: a much larger clone is one base away. The chain recombines TRBV12-3 or TRBV12-4 with TRBJ1-1; 10 nucleotides align to TRBD1. The CDR3 is 14 residues long. The DNA for the CDR3 is TGTGCCAACAGTTGGACAGGGGGGAACACTGAAGCTTTCTTT. It is translated as CANSWTGGNTEAFF.

Comment on this clonotype: One end of the junction fails to match germline, which may point to a read error. The rearrangement joins TRBV20-1 to TRBJ2-3; 7 bases are a match to TRBD1. CDR3 length: 13 amino acids. From germline, CDR1 is DFQATT and CDR2 SNEGSKA (reference sequence). The CDR3 coding sequence is TGTAGTGCTAGAGGGCAGGGGGTAGATACGCAGTATTTT. This codes for CSARGQGVDTQYF.

Concerning this clonotype: Just one base apart from a much larger clone, this may be a read error. The chain uses TRBV11-1 and TRBJ2-3; perhaps TRBD2 as D (5 bases). Germline V gene sequence: CDR1 SGHAT, CDR2 FQDESV (reference sequence). The CDR3 has 15 residues. As DNA, the CDR3 is TGTGCCAGCAACTTAGATCTTAGCGGCACAGATACGCAGTATTTT. Translating gives CASNLDLSGTDTQYF.

V usage is TRBV7-6 and J usage is TRBJ2-1, with a tentative D call TRBD2 (6 bases). Germline V gene sequence: CDR1 SGHVS, CDR2 FNYEAQ. Trimming stripped 2 bases from V and 7 bases from J, with 15 bases between. The CDR3 is 15 amino acids. CDR3 in amino acids: CASSLYSGLTNEQFF. The CDR3 DNA follows: TGTGCCAGCAGCTTATATAGCGGACTGACGAATGAGCAGTTCTTC.

This clonotype was seen many times. The V call is TRBV6-5, the J call TRBJ2-4; D not resolved. Per the germline V gene, CDR1 is MNHEY and CDR2 is SVGAGI. CDR3 length: 14 amino acids. V lost 0 bases to trimming and J lost 5 bases, with 8 bases between them. The CDR3 reads CASSYSASQNIQYF. The CDR3 coding sequence is TGTGCCAGCAGTTACTCTGCCAGCCAAAACATTCAGTACTTC.

This clonotype has a count of ten or more. The chain recombines TRBV2 with TRBJ2-7; D may be TRBD1 (5 bases). The ends were cut back, 5 bases at V and 3 bases at J, with 8 bases in the middle. CDR1 SNHLY and CDR2 FYNNEI come from the germline V gene. There are 12 residues in the CDR3. The CDR3 loop reads CASSPGHYEQYF. For the CDR3, the DNA is TGTGCCAGCAGTCCAGGACACTACGAGCAGTACTTC.